The source of this TCR beta chain is a study of blood T cell repertoires in COVID-19. Overall study context: Sources were T cells, B-cell-depleted T cells, or PBMCs; the material itself was cDNA or gDNA.

Trimming took 5 bases from V and 2 from J, leaving 9 bases between them. CDR3 length: 13 residues. In the original analysis: Estimation of nucleated cell counts relied on the amplification of reference gene primers. Here immunoSEQ multiplex PCR was the method, and the copy in TCRdb shows in-frame clones only, minus some. V and J calls and clone size come straight from that table; D and trimming were deduced from the DNA. The sample records 85,000 to 110,000 clones, 70% to 90% being singletons. In this sample, this clone turned up once. Material for sequencing was peripheral blood. The sequence derives from a human donor in a cohort sampled during active COVID-19. V gene TRBV12-3 or TRBV12-4 combines with J gene TRBJ1-2; D not resolved. Here the CDR3 DNA reads TGTGCCAGCAGTACGGGATCAAACTATGGCTACACCTTC. This sequence encodes CASSTGSNYGYTF.